What follows is one T cell receptor beta chain and its context. Its antigen is not known. This record comes from a study of post-analysis software for immune sequencing data. General study findings and limits: In patients, about 5 TRBV segments were more frequent than in controls, with TRBV5-6, TRBV5-1 and TRBV20-1 among them. Comparison with controls showed significantly lower normalized Chao1 diversity in multiple sclerosis patients. Samples made in the same batch grouped tightly together by F measure.

Germline V gives CDR1 DFQATT, CDR2 SNEGSKA (reference sequence). The CDR3 totals 15 residues. V was clipped by 0 bases and J by 1 base, with 9 bases between them. Carried by the TCR beta cDNA libraries were unique molecular identifiers. TCRdb re-analysed the PCR reads in MiXCR, keeping a single row per CDR3 protein. Here the sample spans approximately 360,000 distinct CDR3 sequences, 30% to 45% being singletons. The chain recombines TRBV20-1 with TRBJ2-2, with a tentative D call TRBD1 (5 bases). This receptor was obtained from a girl between 5 and 17 years old with multiple sclerosis. Sequencing used blood. This chain's CDR3 is CSARDSTGNTGELFF. As DNA, the CDR3 is TGCAGTGCTAGAGATAGCACAGGGAACACCGGGGAGCTGTTTTTT.